The 20 T cell receptor beta chains reported below all come from one sample, sequenced in a study of T-cell memory formation after mild COVID-19. Via MiXCR, TCRdb re-called the 5' RACE reads, giving one row per CDR3 protein. The sample consists of more than 450,000 distinct CDR3 sequences, roughly 18% of them appearing once. Sequenced material: PBMCs or a T cell subset sorted from them (not recorded which). All receptors come from an adult woman who had mild COVID-19 (a few samples of this study predate the infection). Cell type and time point are not known.

CDR3 nucleotides: TGTGCCAGCAGTTACGTGGTTACAGATACGCAGTATTTT. It yields the protein CASSYVVTDTQYF. This chain uses TRBV6-5 with TRBJ2-3; D unclear. Germline CDR1 and CDR2: MNHEY and SVGAGI. This CDR3 region has 13 residues. The V gene lost 2 bases and the J gene lost 3 bases, with 6 bases spanning the gap.

The chain has TRBV7-2 and TRBJ2-4; possibly TRBD1 or TRBD2 for D (5 bases each). Trimming stripped 7 bases from V and 1 base from J, with 17 bases between. Germline V lookup: CDR1 SGHTA, CDR2 FQGNSA. There are 16 residues in the CDR3. CDR3 coding DNA: TGTGCCAGCACCCGAAGGGGCGCGGGCGCCAAAAACATTCAGTACTTC. Its protein is CASTRRGAGAKNIQYF. Full variable domain (rest looked up from reference TRBV7-2 and TRBJ2-4): GAGVSQSPSNKVTEKGKDVELRCDPISGHTALYWYRQSLGQGLEFLIYFQGNSAPDKSGLPSDRFSAERTGGSVSTLTIQRTQQEDSAVYLCASTRRGAGAKNIQYFGAGTRLSVL.

This rearrangement joins TRBV7-3 to TRBJ2-7; TRBD2 might be the D (6 bases). The CDR3 has 13 residues. Trimming took off 5 bases at V and 3 bases at J, with 11 bases between the two ends. Germline CDR1 and CDR2: SGHTA and FQGTGA. The CDR3 spells CASSARGGYEQYF. CDR3 sequence (DNA): TGTGCCAGCAGCGCCCGGGGAGGCTACGAGCAGTACTTC. Complete variable domain (other parts from reference TRBV7-3 and TRBJ2-7): GAGVSQTPSNKVTEKGKYVELRCDPISGHTALYWYRQSLGQGPEFLIYFQGTGAADDSGLPNDRFFAVRPEGSVSTLKIQRTERGDSAVYLCASSARGGYEQYFGPGTRLTVT.

This clonotype was seen more than once but under ten times. The chain uses TRBV12-3 or TRBV12-4 and TRBJ1-6; D may be TRBD1 (5 bases). The ends were cut back, 5 bases at V and 10 bases at J, with 15 bases in the middle. The CDR3 consists of 14 residues. This CDR3 reads CASSTGAGQSPLHF. The CDR3 coding sequence is TGTGCCAGCAGTACTGGGGCGGGCCAGTCACCCCTCCACTTT.

The chain links TRBV6-2 or TRBV6-3 to TRBJ2-2; TRBD2 might be the D (6 bases). The V gene's germline CDR1 is MNHEY and CDR2 SVGEGT. The CDR3 has 16 residues. With 5 bases removed from V and 1 base from J, the gap between germline ends came to 14 bases. The CDR3 sequence: CASSPRLGMNTGELFF. The CDR3 nucleotides are TGTGCCAGCAGTCCCCGACTAGGGATGAACACCGGGGAGCTGTTTTTT.

The chain uses TRBV4-3 and TRBJ2-7; 7 nucleotides agree with TRBD2. The CDR3 covers 16 residues. CDR1 is LGHNA and CDR2 is YSLEER in the germline V gene. V was clipped by 4 bases and J by 2 bases; unmatched bases: 11. The CDR3: CASSPGSGGTTYEQYF. CDR3 DNA: TGCGCCAGCAGCCCGGGGTCGGGGGGTACAACCTACGAGCAGTACTTC.

The V and J genes are TRBV7-2 and TRBJ1-1; tentative D call: TRBD1 (5 bases). Trimming pared 0 bases from V and 6 bases from J, leaving 8 bases between. The length of the CDR3 is 13 residues. Germline CDR1 and CDR2: SGHTA and FQGNSA. CDR3 coding DNA: TGTGCCAGCAGCTTAGCAGGGGACCCTGAAGCTTTCTTT. Its translation is CASSLAGDPEAFF.

V gene TRBV3-1 combines with J gene TRBJ2-7, with a possible D match to TRBD2 (6 bases). There are 16 residues in the CDR3. Germline CDR1 reads LGHDT; CDR2 reads YNNKEL (reference sequence). V was clipped by 1 base and J by 3 bases, with 16 bases between them. The CDR3 region has the DNA TGTGCCAGCAGCCAAGGGGGAGGCAGGGCGAGCTACGAGCAGTACTTC. Protein product: CASSQGGGRASYEQYF.

The chain combines TRBV5-1 with TRBJ2-3; D is possibly TRBD2 (6 bases). Germline V gene data show CDR1 as SGHRS and CDR2 as YFSETQ. This CDR3 region has 15 residues. V was clipped by 0 bases and J by 2 bases, with 10 bases between them. The CDR3 DNA sequence: TGCGCCAGCAGCTTGGGCGGGATGAACACAGATACGCAGTATTTT. Its protein is CASSLGGMNTDTQYF. The whole variable domain, filled in from reference TRBV5-1 and TRBJ2-3, reads KAGVTQTPRYLIKTRGQQVTLSCSPISGHRSVSWYQQTPGQGLQFLFEYFSETQRNKGNFPGRFSGRQFSNSRSEMNVSTLELGDSALYLCASSLGGMNTDTQYFGPGTRLTVL.

This clonotype was observed a few times. V gene TRBV4-1 combines with J gene TRBJ1-1; 7 positions match TRBD1. There are 15 residues in the CDR3. Germline lookup yields CDR1 MGHRA and CDR2 YSYEKL. The V gene end was trimmed by 1 base and the J gene end by 3 bases; junction bases not matched to a gene: 5. As DNA, the CDR3 is TGCGCCAGCAGCCAAGCACAGGGGTATGACACTGAAGCTTTCTTT. Protein product: CASSQAQGYDTEAFF.

The gene calls are TRBV19 and TRBJ1-3; possible D gene TRBD1, 6 bases. V lost 7 bases and J 0 bases, leaving 19 bases between the germline ends. Germline V lookup: CDR1 LNHDA, CDR2 SQIVND (reference sequence). The CDR3 covers 17 residues. CDR3 sequence (DNA): TGTGCCAGTACTCAAGACAGGTTACGTGACTCTGGAAACACCATATATTTT. Translation: CASTQDRLRDSGNTIYF.

This clonotype was seen more than once but under ten times. V is TRBV5-6 and J is TRBJ2-3; 12 nucleotides line up with TRBD2. The CDR3 has 16 amino acids. CDR1 is SGHDT and CDR2 is YYEEEE in the germline V gene. Unmatched junction bases numbered 5, after V lost 4 bases and J lost 2 bases. CDR3 DNA: TGTGCCAGCAGCACTACTAGCGGGAGGAACACAGATACGCAGTATTTT. It encodes CASSTTSGRNTDTQYF.

The chain carries TRBV9 and TRBJ2-1; 9 positions match TRBD1. Unmatched junction bases numbered 9, after V lost 3 bases and J lost 8 bases. The germline CDR1 and CDR2 sequences are SGDLS and YYNGEE. The CDR3 contains 15 residues. The CDR3 nucleotides read TGTGCCAGCAGCGCACAGGGGGCGCCAGCCCATGAGCAGTTCTTC. Translated: CASSAQGAPAHEQFF.

This clonotype was observed a single time. The chain couples TRBV7-8 to TRBJ2-2; D not resolved. The CDR3 extends over 15 amino acids. V was cut by 6 bases and J by 0 bases, with 11 bases left in between. Germline V gives CDR1 SGHVS, CDR2 FQNEAQ. The CDR3 nucleotides read TGTGCCAGCAGTCCCGGACGGTCGAACACCGGGGAGCTGTTTTTT. The encoded protein is CASSPGRSNTGELFF.

In its sample, this clonotype was seen a few times. The CDR3 nucleotides are TGCGCCAGCAGCTTGCGGGGACTCTACTACACCTTC. Translated: CASSLRGLYYTF. The rearrangement joins TRBV5-1 to TRBJ1-2; possibly TRBD1 for D (5 bases). Germline CDR1 reads SGHRS; CDR2 reads YFSETQ. The CDR3 length is 12 residues. V was shortened by 1 base and J by 10 bases, with 11 bases between the two germline ends.

The chain joins TRBV6-5 to TRBJ2-5; unclear D gene. Trimming took 6 bases from V and 2 from J, leaving 13 bases between them. Germline lookup yields CDR1 MNHEY and CDR2 SVGAGI. The CDR3 covers 14 residues. CDR3 loop: CASSINPVQETQYF. DNA for the CDR3: TGTGCCAGCAGCATTAACCCCGTTCAAGAGACCCAGTACTTC.

This clonotype was seen once. The chain is built from TRBV12-3 or TRBV12-4 and TRBJ2-1; 11 nucleotides line up with TRBD2. V lost 3 bases and J lost 14; bases outside the gene matches: 9. The CDR3 is 14 amino acids. The CDR3 DNA sequence: TGTGCCAGCAGTTTCCCGGGGGGTAGCGGGGGGGAGTTCTTC. It encodes CASSFPGGSGGEFF.

A few counts support this clonotype. The J gene is TRBJ2-7, the V gene TRBV6-2 or TRBV6-3; D is perhaps TRBD1 or TRBD2 (5 bases each). The CDR3 is 14 residues long. The V gene's germline CDR1 is MNHEY and CDR2 SVGEGT. V lost 6 bases and J 2 bases, leaving 14 bases between the germline ends. CDR3 loop: CASRRRDRPYEQYF. The CDR3 region has the DNA TGTGCCAGCAGACGTAGGGACCGTCCCTACGAGCAGTACTTC.

CDR3 sequence reads: CASSERIRLNTEAFF. DNA for the CDR3: TGTGCCAGCAGTGAAAGGATCCGATTGAACACTGAAGCTTTCTTT. J is TRBJ1-1 and V is TRBV6-1; no clear D gene. The CDR3 has 15 residues. Germline V gives CDR1 MNHNS, CDR2 SASEGT. V lost 2 bases and J 0 bases, leaving 10 bases between the germline ends.

This clonotype was seen a few times. The chain uses TRBV7-2 and TRBJ2-6; D uncertain. Germline CDR1 reads SGHTA; CDR2 reads FQGNSA. The CDR3 contains 17 residues. Between the trimmed V and J ends, which lost 1 base and 2 bases, there was a span of 12 bases. CDR3 nucleotides: TGTGCCAGCAGCTTAGATGGGCTCCTCCCTGGGGCCAACGTCCTGACTTTC. Translating it yields CASSLDGLLPGANVLTF.